This TCR beta chain was documented in a study of neurological immune-mediated disorders. TCRdb analysed the 5' RACE reads with MiXCR anew, one entry per CDR3 protein. The sample lists some 48,000 distinct CDR3 sequences, about a tenth seen once, with about 20% in the top ten. This clonotype has ten or more counts. The CDR3 extends over 15 amino acids. In germline, CDR1 is SGHNT, CDR2 YENEEA. V was cut by 5 bases and J by 4 bases, with 17 bases left in between. The rearrangement joins TRBV11-3 to TRBJ2-5, with D perhaps TRBD2 (5 bases). The receptor's source is a woman aged 40-49 years with HTLV-1-associated myelopathy (HAM/TSP). Sequencing was carried out using PBMCs. DNA of the CDR3: TGTGCCAGCAGCCAGAACGGACTGCCGGGAGAGACCCAGTACTTC. Amino acid sequence: CASSQNGLPGETQYF.